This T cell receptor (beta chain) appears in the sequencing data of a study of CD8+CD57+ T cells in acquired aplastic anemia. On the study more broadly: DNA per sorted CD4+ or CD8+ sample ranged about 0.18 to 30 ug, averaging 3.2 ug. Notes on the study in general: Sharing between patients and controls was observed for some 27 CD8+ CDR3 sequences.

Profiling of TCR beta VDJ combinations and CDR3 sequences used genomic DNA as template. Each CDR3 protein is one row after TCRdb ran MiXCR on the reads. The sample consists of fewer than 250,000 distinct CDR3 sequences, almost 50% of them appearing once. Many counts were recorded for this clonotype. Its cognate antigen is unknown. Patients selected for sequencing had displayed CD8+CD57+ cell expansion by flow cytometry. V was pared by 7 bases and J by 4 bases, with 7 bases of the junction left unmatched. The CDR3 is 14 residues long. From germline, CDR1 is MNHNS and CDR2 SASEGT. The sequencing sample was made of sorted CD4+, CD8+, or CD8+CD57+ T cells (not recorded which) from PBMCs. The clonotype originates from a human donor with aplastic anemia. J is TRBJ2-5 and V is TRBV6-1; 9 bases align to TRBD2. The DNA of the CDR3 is TGTGCCAGCAAGGATGGACTAGCGACAGAGACCCAGTACTTC. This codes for CASKDGLATETQYF.